This TCR beta chain was identified in a study of blood T cell repertoires in COVID-19. This CDR3 has 20 amino acids. Original processing methods: Amplification of reference gene primers was used by the study to estimate nucleated cell counts. TCRdb's table, derived via immunoSEQ multiplex PCR, lists solely in-frame clones and lacks some. V and J calls and clone size are those listed in that table; D and trimming were worked out from the DNA. The data contain approximately 140,000 clones, 84% of them singletons. The V and J genes are TRBV21-1 and TRBJ2-4; the table's TRBD2 call for D was not verified on the DNA. TRBV21-1 counts as a pseudogene. Source material: peripheral blood. This receptor was taken from a man aged 25 to 45 with COVID-19, enrolled during active disease. CDR3 loop: CASSKEPAGGSRRAKNIQYF. CDR3 nucleotides: TGTGCCAGCAGCAAAGAACCAGCGGGAGGGTCCCGCCGAGCCAAAAACATTCAGTACTTC.